These T cell receptor beta chains were read from a single sample in a study of blood T cell repertoires in COVID-19. Repertoires were generated with immunoSEQ multiplex PCR, while TCRdb's copy carries only in-frame clones and drops some. Among fewer than 150,000 clones listed, approximately 88% were seen once. The sample comprised peripheral blood. All receptors derive from a human donor in a cohort sampled during active COVID-19. CDR3s include the opening cysteine and the closing phenylalanine or tryptophan. The D gene is left open where the match is weak. The size entry is marked missing in some rows and otherwise reads once, few, many or a size class.

size: few
D: TRBD1
J: TRBJ1-4
V: TRBV4-1
CDR3: CASSQKGQRNEKLFF
DNA: TGCGCCAGCAGCCAAAAGGGACAGCGTAATGAAAAACTGTTTTTT

size: once
D: -
J: TRBJ1-1
V: TRBV4-1
CDR3: CASSQVAARDTEAFF
DNA: TGCGCCAGCAGCCAAGTAGCTGCCAGGGACACTGAAGCTTTCTTT

size: once
D: -
J: TRBJ1-1
V: TRBV11-2
CDR3: CASSITVNTEAFF
DNA: TGTGCCAGCAGCATAACAGTGAACACTGAAGCTTTCTTT

size: -
D: -
J: TRBJ1-2
V: TRBV6-5
CDR3: CASSYERQGYGYTF
DNA: TGTGCCAGCAGTTACGAACGGCAGGGCTATGGCTACACCTTC

size: -
D: -
J: TRBJ2-6
V: TRBV27
CDR3: CASSLLAGAGANVLTF
DNA: TGTGCCAGCAGTTTATTAGCAGGGGCCGGGGCCAACGTCCTGACTTTC

size: once
D: -
J: TRBJ1-1
V: TRBV7-8
CDR3: CASSPGTAGTEAFF
DNA: TGTGCCAGCAGCCCCGGGACGGCGGGGACTGAAGCTTTCTTT

size: -
D: -
J: TRBJ1-2
V: TRBV3-1/TRBV3-2
CDR3: CASSHLNGDYGYTF
DNA: TGTGCCAGCAGCCATTTGAACGGGGACTATGGCTACACCTTC

size: -
D: -
J: TRBJ2-2
V: TRBV12-3/TRBV12-4
CDR3: CASSTQGAGELFF
DNA: TGTGCCAGCAGTACCCAGGGTGCCGGGGAGCTGTTTTTT

size: -
D: -
J: TRBJ1-2
V: TRBV30
CDR3: CAWSESPGQPNYGYTF
DNA: TGTGCCTGGAGTGAATCCCCAGGACAGCCTAACTATGGCTACACCTTC

size: -
D: TRBD1
J: TRBJ1-2
V: TRBV29-1
CDR3: CSVEWDRGYGYTF
DNA: TGCAGCGTTGAATGGGACAGGGGTTATGGCTACACCTTC

size: -
D: -
J: TRBJ1-1
V: TRBV7-9
CDR3: CASSLEGENTEAFF
DNA: TGTGCCAGCAGCTTAGAAGGAGAGAACACTGAAGCTTTCTTT

size: -
D: -
J: TRBJ2-7
V: TRBV27
CDR3: CASSKTGNYEQYF
DNA: TGTGCCAGCAGTAAAACAGGAAACTACGAGCAGTACTTC

size: once
D: -
J: TRBJ2-5
V: TRBV15
CDR3: CATSFLGRETQYF
DNA: TGTGCCACCAGCTTCCTCGGTCGGGAGACCCAGTACTTC

size: -
D: -
J: TRBJ1-1
V: TRBV19
CDR3: CASKRAGVSMNTEAFF
DNA: TGTGCCAGTAAAAGGGCGGGAGTGAGCATGAACACTGAAGCTTTCTTT

size: -
D: -
J: TRBJ1-3
V: TRBV30
CDR3: CAWGGAGNTIYF
DNA: TGTGCCTGGGGGGGGGCAGGAAACACCATATATTTT

size: -
D: -
J: TRBJ2-7
V: TRBV7-9
CDR3: CASSRDTSYEQYF
DNA: TGTGCCAGCAGCAGGGACACATCCTACGAGCAGTACTTC

size: -
D: -
J: TRBJ1-1
V: TRBV5-6
CDR3: CASSFRNTEAFF
DNA: TGTGCCAGCAGCTTTCGGAACACTGAAGCTTTCTTT

size: once
D: TRBD2
J: TRBJ2-1
V: TRBV24-1
CDR3: CATSDSDASGGNEQFF
DNA: TGTGCCACCAGTGATTCTGATGCTAGCGGGGGTAATGAGCAGTTCTTC

size: -
D: TRBD1
J: TRBJ2-1
V: TRBV6-5
CDR3: CASRPTGDSYNEQFF
DNA: TGTGCCAGCCGACCGACAGGGGACTCCTACAATGAGCAGTTCTTC

size: -
D: TRBD1
J: TRBJ1-2
V: TRBV20-1
CDR3: CSASPGQAAKGYTF
DNA: TGCAGTGCTAGTCCCGGACAGGCCGCCAAAGGCTACACCTTC

size: -
D: TRBD2
J: TRBJ2-7
V: TRBV6-6
CDR3: CASRLRRDSGRNEQYF
DNA: TGTGCCAGCAGGCTCAGACGGGACTCCGGGAGGAACGAGCAGTACTTC

size: -
D: TRBD1
J: TRBJ1-2
V: TRBV6-6
CDR3: CASSYTGGDYGYTF
DNA: TGTGCCAGCAGTTATACAGGGGGCGACTATGGCTACACCTTC

size: -
D: -
J: TRBJ1-5
V: TRBV7-2
CDR3: CASSLAPPGDAGYSNQPQHF
DNA: TGTGCCAGCAGCTTAGCCCCCCCGGGGGACGCGGGTTATAGCAATCAGCCCCAGCATTTT

size: once
D: -
J: TRBJ2-1
V: TRBV7-6
CDR3: CASSLFDNEQFF
DNA: TGTGCCAGCAGCTTATTCGACAATGAGCAGTTCTTC

size: -
D: TRBD2
J: TRBJ2-1
V: TRBV7-3
CDR3: CASSSSGVNNEQFF
DNA: TGTGCCAGCAGCTCTAGCGGGGTCAACAATGAGCAGTTCTTC

size: -
D: TRBD1
J: TRBJ1-1
V: TRBV2
CDR3: CASSETGGTEAFF
DNA: TGTGCCAGCAGTGAAACAGGGGGGACTGAAGCTTTCTTT

size: -
D: -
J: TRBJ1-2
V: TRBV7-9
CDR3: CASSLRQAEYYGYTF
DNA: TGTGCCAGCAGCTTACGACAGGCGGAATACTATGGCTACACCTTC

size: once
D: -
J: TRBJ1-1
V: TRBV7-6
CDR3: CASSSIDTGQTEAFF
DNA: TGTGCCAGCAGCTCCATCGACACAGGGCAAACTGAAGCTTTCTTT

size: -
D: -
J: TRBJ2-1
V: TRBV4-3
CDR3: CASSFAGHNEQFF
DNA: TGCGCCAGCAGTTTTGCAGGTCACAATGAGCAGTTCTTC

size: -
D: -
J: TRBJ2-2
V: TRBV30
CDR3: CAWSKGGSGELFF
DNA: TGTGCCTGGAGCAAAGGGGGATCCGGGGAGCTGTTTTTT

size: -
D: -
J: TRBJ1-5
V: TRBV6-5
CDR3: CASSTTGHWTQHF
DNA: TGTGCCAGCAGTACTACAGGGCATTGGACCCAGCATTTT

size: -
D: TRBD2
J: TRBJ2-1
V: TRBV27
CDR3: CASSQLAGGTNEQFF
DNA: TGTGCCAGCAGCCAACTAGCGGGGGGTACCAATGAGCAGTTCTTC

size: -
D: -
J: TRBJ1-3
V: TRBV3-1/TRBV3-2
CDR3: CASSPSPSGNTIYF
DNA: TGTGCCAGCAGCCCATCCCCCTCTGGAAACACCATATATTTT

size: -
D: -
J: TRBJ1-1
V: TRBV6-5
CDR3: CASTERGRNTEAFF
DNA: TGTGCCAGCACCGAACGCGGGAGGAACACTGAAGCTTTCTTT

size: -
D: TRBD2
J: TRBJ2-3
V: TRBV5-4
CDR3: CASRQTSGTDTQYF
DNA: TGTGCCAGCAGGCAGACTAGCGGGACAGATACGCAGTATTTT

size: once
D: TRBD1
J: TRBJ1-1
V: TRBV9
CDR3: CASSVGTAPTEAFF
DNA: TGTGCCAGCAGCGTGGGGACAGCCCCCACTGAAGCTTTCTTT

size: -
D: -
J: TRBJ1-1
V: TRBV5-6
CDR3: CASSRQMNTEAFF
DNA: TGTGCCAGCAGCCGACAGATGAACACTGAAGCTTTCTTT

size: -
D: TRBD1
J: TRBJ1-1
V: TRBV6-1
CDR3: CASSERSTGQTEAFF
DNA: TGTGCCAGCAGTGAAAGATCGACAGGGCAAACTGAAGCTTTCTTT

size: -
D: TRBD2
J: TRBJ2-5
V: TRBV27
CDR3: CASSLWGGDSETQYF
DNA: TGTGCCAGCAGTTTATGGGGAGGGGATTCGGAGACCCAGTACTTC

size: -
D: -
J: TRBJ1-1
V: TRBV5-1
CDR3: CASSLGGVPNTEAFF
DNA: TGCGCCAGCAGCTTGGGAGGCGTACCGAACACTGAAGCTTTCTTT